Shown below are 24 T cell receptor beta chains from a single sample sequenced in a study of cytomegalovirus exposure and HLA in healthy donors. The PCR ran on 60 Vbeta and 13 Jbeta primers. This table comes from immunoSEQ multiplex PCR, and its TCRdb copy is limited to in-frame clones, with some not included. The table has roughly 160,000 clones, roughly 79% seen once. The sample consisted of PBMCs. Receptor source: a woman aged 50 to 60 in good health and CMV-seronegative.

The V and J genes are TRBV7-9 and TRBJ2-1; D possibly corresponds to TRBD1 (6 bases). The CDR3 extends over 14 amino acids. V was trimmed by 7 bases and J by 6 bases, leaving 16 bases between them. The germline CDR1 and CDR2 sequences are SEHNR and FQNEAQ (reference sequence). The CDR3: CASTRTALFNEQFF. The CDR3 nucleotides read TGTGCCAGCACCCGGACAGCATTGTTCAATGAGCAGTTCTTC.

This clone was found once. This chain joins TRBV11-3 and TRBJ2-7; 11 positions match TRBD2. The germline V gene encodes CDR1 SGHNT and CDR2 YENEEA. The CDR3 has 16 amino acids. After removal of 5 bases from V and 4 bases from J, the junction contained 10 bases not matched to a gene. CDR3 region: CASSTQTSGSWYEQYF. The CDR3 nucleotides are TGTGCCAGCAGCACACAAACTAGCGGGAGTTGGTACGAGCAGTACTTC.

The rearrangement uses TRBV29-1 and TRBJ1-1, with D perhaps matching TRBD1 (5 bases). The CDR3 length is 11 residues. Germline CDR1 reads SQVTM; CDR2 reads ANQGSEA. V lost 3 bases and J 11 bases, leaving 13 bases between the germline ends. In DNA form, the CDR3 reads TGCAGCGTTGATGTCGGCGGGGCCGCTTTCTTT. This translates into CSVDVGGAAFF. Drawing the rest from reference TRBV29-1 and TRBJ1-1, the complete variable domain is SAVISQKPSRDICQRGTSLTIQCQVDSQVTMMFWYRQQPGQSLTLIATANQGSEATYESGFVIDKFPISRPNLTFSTLTVSNMSPEDSSIYLCSVDVGGAAFFGQGTRLTVV.

The chain uses TRBV4-2 and TRBJ1-5; D is ambiguous. Deletions cut 0 bases from V and 7 bases from J, with 7 bases between. This CDR3 is built from 13 residues. Germline V gives CDR1 LGHNA, CDR2 YNFKEQ. The chain's CDR3 is CASSQENRQPQHF. For the CDR3, the DNA is TGTGCCAGCAGCCAAGAAAATCGGCAGCCCCAGCATTTT.

The chain recombines TRBV15 with TRBJ2-5, with a weak D call TRBD2 (6 bases). The CDR3 loop spans 17 amino acids. V was trimmed by 3 bases and J by 0 bases, leaving 17 bases between them. Per germline, CDR1 LNHNV and CDR2 YYDKDF (reference sequence). DNA for the CDR3: TGTGCCACCAGCAGCCCCACGGGGCGGAGGGACCAAGAGACCCAGTACTTC. Protein product: CATSSPTGRRDQETQYF.

The chain links TRBV28 to TRBJ1-2; 7 bases match TRBD1. The trim removed 6 bases at V and 2 bases at J, leaving 6 bases unmatched. The CDR3 consists of 14 residues. Germline CDR1 and CDR2: MDHEN and SYDVKM. CDR3: CASRGQWKNYGYTF. CDR3 DNA: TGTGCCAGCAGGGGACAGTGGAAAAACTATGGCTACACCTTC.

The chain carries TRBV5-6 and TRBJ2-1; 11 nucleotides match TRBD2. This CDR3 is 13 amino acids long. With 0 bases clipped from V and 14 bases from J, the junction kept 4 bases outside the gene matches. Germline CDR1 reads SGHDT; CDR2 reads YYEEEE. CDR3 residues: CASSLEASGRKFF. The DNA for the CDR3 is TGTGCCAGCAGCTTGGAGGCTAGCGGGAGGAAGTTCTTC.

This chain uses TRBV5-4 with TRBJ2-7; D perhaps matches TRBD1 (6 bases). The CDR3 is 16 residues long. Germline CDR1 reads SGHNT; CDR2 reads YYREEE (reference sequence). Trimming removed 0 bases at V and 0 bases at J, with 13 bases between. The CDR3 loop is CASSLGWDTSSYEQYF. The CDR3 bases are TGTGCCAGCAGCTTGGGCTGGGACACAAGCTCCTACGAGCAGTACTTC.

V gene TRBV4-3 combines with J gene TRBJ1-1; tentatively, D is TRBD1 (5 bases). This CDR3 has 14 amino acids. Germline V gives CDR1 LGHNA, CDR2 YSLEER. Trimming stripped 0 bases from V and 5 bases from J, with 10 bases between. The CDR3 is CASSQDSEGTEAFF. In DNA form, the CDR3 reads TGCGCCAGCAGCCAAGATTCGGAGGGGACTGAAGCTTTCTTT.

The chain uses TRBV19 and TRBJ2-2; possibly TRBD1 for D (6 bases). Trimming left V 8 bases short and J 3 bases short, with 16 bases between. Germline-derived CDR1 and CDR2 are LNHDA and SQIVND (reference sequence). The CDR3 contains 15 residues. The CDR3 bases are TGTGCCAGTCCCCCCGGTGGGGGCGACACCGGGGAGCTGTTTTTT. Translation gives CASPPGGGDTGELFF.

V and J are TRBV7-2 and TRBJ2-7; a weak D match, TRBD1 (5 bases). CDR1 and CDR2 from the germline V gene are SGHTA and FQGNSA. Between the trimmed V and J ends, which lost 4 bases and 4 bases, there was a span of 11 bases. The CDR3 runs 13 residues. CDR3 protein: CASSSTVSYEQYF. The CDR3 DNA sequence: TGTGCCAGCAGCTCGACAGTTTCTTACGAGCAGTACTTC.

This rearrangement joins TRBV7-2 to TRBJ2-1, with 9 bases fitting TRBD2. Germline lookup yields CDR1 SGHTA and CDR2 FQGNSA. After removal of 3 bases from V and 2 bases from J, the junction contained 5 bases not matched to a gene. The CDR3 sequence is 16 residues long. The CDR3 loop reads CASSLPGGRAYNEQFF. CDR3 sequence (DNA): TGTGCCAGCAGCTTGCCGGGCGGGAGGGCCTACAATGAGCAGTTCTTC.

Turning to this clone: One end of the junction varies from germline; a read error may be responsible. V is TRBV29-1 and J is TRBJ1-2, with a possible D match to TRBD1 (6 bases). CDR3 length equals 13 residues. The germline gives CDR1 SQVTM, CDR2 ANQGSEA. The CDR3 sequence: CSVEAVQGKGYTF. CDR3 coding DNA: TGCAGCGTCGAAGCCGTACAGGGTAAAGGCTACACCTTC.

The V call is TRBV11-2, the J call TRBJ2-7; a possible D gene is TRBD1 (6 bases). This CDR3 contains 15 residues. V shed 3 bases and J shed 2 bases, with 14 bases lying between them. Looked up from germline, CDR1 is SGHAT and CDR2 is FQNNGV. This chain's CDR3 is CASSFFQGSPYEQYF. The CDR3 coding sequence is TGTGCCAGCAGCTTTTTCCAGGGGAGCCCCTACGAGCAGTACTTC.

V usage is TRBV7-2 and J usage is TRBJ2-7; tentative D call: TRBD2 (6 bases). The germline V gene has CDR1 SGHTA and CDR2 FQGNSA. V gave up 6 bases and J gave up 4 bases, with 19 bases separating them. The CDR3 length is 15 residues. DNA for the CDR3: TGTGCCAGCAGACCCCGTATTAGCGGAGTATACGAGCAGTACTTC. Its protein product is CASRPRISGVYEQYF.

This clone has only one observation. The chain couples TRBV6-6 to TRBJ1-1; D is unclear. The CDR3 consists of 13 residues. V gave up 4 bases and J gave up 1 base, with 7 bases separating them. Germline V gene data show CDR1 as MNHNY and CDR2 as SVGAGI (reference sequence). CDR3: CASSLWRNTEAFF. The CDR3 DNA is TGTGCCAGCAGTTTGTGGAGGAACACTGAAGCTTTCTTT.

The V gene is TRBV7-9, the J gene TRBJ1-1, with D possibly being TRBD1 (5 bases). The CDR3 runs to 12 residues. Germline assignment: CDR1 SEHNR and CDR2 FQNEAQ (reference sequence). The V gene lost 6 bases and the J gene lost 5 bases, with 10 bases spanning the gap. CDR3: CASSSTGTEAFF. The CDR3, as DNA: TGTGCCAGCAGTTCAACAGGAACTGAAGCTTTCTTT.

The chain uses TRBV2 and TRBJ1-1; D might be TRBD1 (5 bases). CDR3 length equals 13 residues. In germline, CDR1 is SNHLY, CDR2 FYNNEI. The germline V and J ends were trimmed by 7 bases and 4 bases, with 13 bases remaining between them. CDR3 DNA sequence: TGTGCCAGCACGGGGGACGGGGGCACTGAAGCTTTCTTT. Amino acid sequence: CASTGDGGTEAFF.

This clone was detected only a few times. DNA of the CDR3: TGCGCCAGCAGCGGGGGACAGGGGGCTCATGGCTACACCTTC. It is translated as CASSGGQGAHGYTF. J is TRBJ1-2 and V is TRBV4-3, with 12 nucleotides matching TRBD1. Germline V CDR1 and CDR2: LGHNA, YSLEER. The V and J ends lost 5 bases and 6 bases, in that order; junction bases with no gene match: 4. This CDR3 region has 14 residues.

V gene TRBV7-2 combines with J gene TRBJ2-5; D perhaps matches TRBD2 (5 bases). The DNA end lines up better with TRBJ2-7; the J call may be wrong. Germline assignment: CDR1 SGHTA and CDR2 FQGNSA. CDR3 length: 13 amino acids. CDR3 amino acids: CASRSGISYEQYF. In DNA, the CDR3 is TGTGCCAGCAGATCGGGGATCTCCTACGAGCAGTACTTC.

This sequence joins TRBV9 and TRBJ1-1; perhaps TRBD1 as D (6 bases). Germline V gene data show CDR1 as SGDLS and CDR2 as YYNGEE. The CDR3 loop spans 17 amino acids. Trimming left V 0 bases short and J 6 bases short, with 21 bases between. The DNA of the CDR3 is TGTGCCAGCAGCGTAGGGGGGGGCGGAGGGGGTACATCTGAAGCTTTCTTT. This encodes CASSVGGGGGGTSEAFF.

The chain couples TRBV2 to TRBJ1-2; no reliable D call. V was trimmed by 3 bases and J by 3 bases, leaving 8 bases between them. Germline assignment: CDR1 SNHLY and CDR2 FYNNEI. This CDR3 is 13 amino acids long. DNA for the CDR3: TGTGCCAGCAGTGAGAATTCGGACTATGGCTACACCTTC. Its protein is CASSENSDYGYTF.

This rearrangement joins TRBV7-8 to TRBJ1-2; 7 nucleotides line up with TRBD1. Germline V gives CDR1 SGHVS, CDR2 FQNEAQ. V lost 1 base to trimming and J lost 4 bases; unmatched junction nucleotides: 6. The CDR3 runs to 15 residues. CDR3 sequence reads: CASSLETGSGYGYTF. CDR3 nucleotide sequence: TGTGCCAGCAGCTTAGAGACAGGGAGTGGCTATGGCTACACCTTC. The variable domain in full, with the rest retrieved from reference TRBV7-8 and TRBJ1-2, is GAGVSQSPRYKVAKRGQDVALRCDPISGHVSLFWYQQALGQGPEFLTYFQNEAQLDKSGLPSDRFFAERPEGSVSTLKIQRTQQEDSAVYLCASSLETGSGYGYTFGSGTRLTVV.

The gene calls are TRBV4-3 and TRBJ2-6; D gene unclear. CDR3 length: 18 amino acids. Per the germline V gene, CDR1 is LGHNA and CDR2 is YSLEER. V shed 0 bases and J shed 1 base, with 13 bases lying between them. The CDR3 region is CASSQDYKELSGANVLTF. CDR3 nucleotides: TGCGCCAGCAGCCAAGATTATAAAGAGCTGTCTGGGGCCAACGTCCTGACTTTC.